The 10 T cell receptor beta chains given below trace back to one sample, sequenced in a study of T cell repertoires in cytomegalovirus infection. For these receptors, no antigen is known. Using its own MiXCR run on the reads, TCRdb lists one record per CDR3 protein. Of about 920,000 distinct CDR3 sequences listed, under 40% were seen once; the top ten hold 13%. The sample was cultured CD8+ T cells from PBMCs, taken from culture after CMV antigen stimulation. The receptors originated from a human donor in good health (CMV status not recorded). Some clones in this sample may be carry-over from other donors' samples.

This clonotype was detected only a few times. The CDR3 nucleotides are TGTGCCAGCAGCCCCCCAGCGGAGCACGAGCAGTACGTC. It encodes CASSPPAEHEQYV. This chain links TRBV7-9 with TRBJ2-7, with a weak D call TRBD2 (5 bases). The CDR3 is 13 residues long. CDR1 is SEHNR, CDR2 FQNEAQ, per germline (reference sequence). V lost 5 bases, J lost 5 bases, and 13 bases lay in between.

The chain combines TRBV11-1 with TRBJ2-3; D unresolved. Trimming took 5 bases from V and 1 from J, leaving 22 bases between them. The CDR3 contains 18 residues. Looked up from germline, CDR1 is SGHAT and CDR2 is FQDESV (reference sequence). The chain's CDR3 is CASSPFPDSHGGTDTQYF. For the CDR3, the DNA is TGTGCCAGCAGCCCCTTTCCTGACTCGCACGGTGGCACAGATACGCAGTATTTT.

This clonotype has a count of ten or more. DNA of the CDR3: TGTGCCTCTTCGGCTTTGGGGGATTTAGCCAAAAACATTCAGTACTTC. Translated, it gives CASSALGDLAKNIQYF. The V call is TRBV7-9, the J call TRBJ2-4, with D possibly being TRBD1 or TRBD2 (5 bases each). V was trimmed by 11 bases and J by 0 bases, leaving 20 bases between them. This CDR3 comprises 16 residues. Looked up from germline, CDR1 is SEHNR and CDR2 is FQNEAQ (reference sequence).

This clonotype was observed a few times. The rearrangement links TRBV4-3 to TRBJ1-2; D is ambiguous. The CDR3 has 14 residues. Germline loops: CDR1 LGHNA, CDR2 YSLEER. Trimming shortened V by 0 bases and J by 5 bases, and 10 bases separated the two germline ends. As DNA, the CDR3 is TGCGCCAGCAGCCAAGATGAGGACTCTTATGGCTACACCTTC. It codes for CASSQDEDSYGYTF.

This clonotype appeared a few times. The J gene is TRBJ1-1, the V gene TRBV10-3; the D gene is possibly TRBD1 (5 bases). In germline, CDR1 is ENHRY, CDR2 SYGVKD. The ends were cut back, 2 bases at V and 2 bases at J, with 12 bases in the middle. The CDR3 contains 15 residues. Here the CDR3 reads CAISEDSGDNTEAFF. DNA of the CDR3: TGTGCCATCAGTGAGGACAGCGGAGACAACACTGAAGCTTTCTTT.

This clonotype was counted only a few times. J is TRBJ1-5 and V is TRBV7-6; TRBD1 might be the D (5 bases). The CDR3 contains 14 residues. From germline, CDR1 is SGHVS and CDR2 FNYEAQ. The V end was cut by 6 bases, the J end by 2 bases, with 11 bases between. CDR3 region: CASRSDSRNQPQHF. The CDR3 nucleotides are TGTGCCAGCAGATCAGACAGCCGCAATCAGCCCCAGCATTTT.

The rearrangement joins TRBV4-1 to TRBJ1-1; no firm D call. The CDR3 spans 15 residues. Trimming took 1 base from V and 0 from J, leaving 9 bases between them. Germline assignment: CDR1 MGHRA and CDR2 YSYEKL. Here the CDR3 DNA reads TGCGCCAGCAGCCAAGTGGACGGGTTGAACACTGAAGCTTTCTTT. Translation gives CASSQVDGLNTEAFF.

This chain links TRBV2 with TRBJ1-4; possibly TRBD1 for D (5 bases). V was trimmed by 9 bases and J by 16 bases, leaving 24 bases between them. CDR1 is SNHLY, CDR2 FYNNEI, per germline. The CDR3 runs to 13 residues. CDR3 amino acids: CASGGRPEGGQFF. As DNA, the CDR3 is TGTGCCAGTGGGGGTAGACCTGAAGGAGGTCAGTTTTTT.

This chain joins TRBV13 and TRBJ2-1, with 9 bases lining up with TRBD1. The CDR3 is 15 amino acids. CDR1 and CDR2 from the germline V gene are PRHDT and FYEKMQ (reference sequence). The V segment lost 5 bases and the J segment 8 bases; nucleotides outside the gene matches: 10. CDR3 residues: CASSTTGTGRHEQFF. The CDR3 nucleotides read TGTGCCAGCAGCACAACCGGGACAGGGCGGCATGAGCAGTTCTTC.

The sample holds a few counts of this clonotype. The genes are TRBV29-1 and TRBJ1-1; D remains ambiguous. Germline V CDR1 and CDR2: SQVTM, ANQGSEA. This CDR3 comprises 12 residues. V was shortened by 5 bases and J by 4 bases, with 11 bases between the two germline ends. DNA for the CDR3: TGCAGCGTTTTAGGGAGTCGCACTGAAGCTTTCTTT. This codes for CSVLGSRTEAFF.